The 19 T cell receptor beta chains given below trace back to one sample, sequenced in a study of response to subunit inactivated influenza vaccine. TCRdb recomputed calls from the RT-PCR reads with MiXCR, one row per CDR3 protein. The data contain 500,000 to 550,000 distinct CDR3 sequences, 6% to 9% of them seen just once; the ten biggest clones take up under 15%. The input for sequencing was PBMCs from blood, taken around 25 months after vaccination. These receptors all stem from a man between 50 and 69 years old who received an inactivated influenza vaccine.

This clonotype showed up many times. The V call is TRBV9, the J call TRBJ2-5; the match to TRBD2 covers 11 bases. Losses at the gene ends were 4 bases for V and 2 bases for J; bases not matched to a gene: 7. The germline V gene has CDR1 SGDLS and CDR2 YYNGEE. This CDR3 is 16 amino acids long. CDR3 protein: CASSTSGTSGQETQYF. CDR3 sequence (DNA): TGTGCCAGCAGCACCTCCGGGACTAGCGGACAAGAGACCCAGTACTTC.

J is TRBJ2-7 and V is TRBV29-1; the D call may be TRBD1 or TRBD2 (5 bases each). Deletions cut 7 bases from V and 0 bases from J, with 16 bases between. CDR3 length: 14 residues. Germline CDR1 reads SQVTM; CDR2 reads ANQGSEA. The CDR3: CSARDGQSSYEQYF. CDR3 DNA: TGCAGCGCCAGGGACGGCCAGAGCTCCTACGAGCAGTACTTC.

Ten or more counts support this clonotype. J is TRBJ2-1 and V is TRBV5-1, with 7 bases matching TRBD1. The CDR3 is made up of 14 amino acids. Germline lookup yields CDR1 SGHRS and CDR2 YFSETQ. The V segment lost 5 bases and the J segment 3 bases; nucleotides outside the gene matches: 5. The CDR3 DNA follows: TGCGCCAGCAGTCAGGGGGAAGTCTACAATGAGCAGTTCTTC. Translation: CASSQGEVYNEQFF.

The V call is TRBV4-3, the J call TRBJ2-7; D possibly corresponds to TRBD2 (5 bases). CDR3 length: 16 residues. Germline loops: CDR1 LGHNA, CDR2 YSLEER. Trimming shortened V by 0 bases and J by 5 bases, and 17 bases separated the two germline ends. CDR3 in DNA: TGCGCCAGCAGCCAAGATCCCCGAGACGCAGCGGACGAGCAGTACTTC. Translated: CASSQDPRDAADEQYF.

This clonotype was observed a handful of times. This chain connects TRBV29-1 to TRBJ2-3; D is possibly TRBD1 (5 bases). The CDR3 has 14 residues. V was clipped by 8 bases and J by 6 bases, with 21 bases between them. Germline CDR1 and CDR2: SQVTM and ANQGSEA. The CDR3 here is CSSIDRAVPDTQYF. CDR3 nucleotides: TGCAGCTCTATTGACAGAGCCGTGCCCGATACGCAGTATTTT.

This clonotype was detected ten times or more. The CDR3 DNA reads TGTGCCAGCAGCCACGGGACAGGGGTCTCCGGGGAGCTGTTTTTT. Its translation: CASSHGTGVSGELFF. The chain recombines TRBV4-2 with TRBJ2-2, with 10 bases matching TRBD1. This CDR3 is built from 15 residues. Looked up from germline, CDR1 is LGHNA and CDR2 is YNFKEQ. V lost 3 bases and J lost 6; bases outside the gene matches: 4.

This clonotype was seen more than once but under ten times. This chain connects TRBV5-5 to TRBJ2-4; a weak D match, TRBD2 (6 bases). This CDR3 comprises 13 residues. Germline V gene lookup returns CDR1 SGHKS and CDR2 YYEKEE (reference sequence). Between the trimmed V and J ends, which lost 1 base and 11 bases, there was a span of 13 bases. CDR3 coding DNA: TGTGCCAGCAGCTTGTCAGATGGGGAGGTTCAGTACTTC. This sequence encodes CASSLSDGEVQYF.

There are many counts of this clonotype. The chain employs TRBV30 and TRBJ1-2; D may be TRBD1 (6 bases). Trimming removed 2 bases at V and 5 bases at J, with 12 bases between. This CDR3 comprises 13 residues. Germline CDR1 and CDR2: GTSNPN and SVGIG (reference sequence). The chain's CDR3 is CAWSTGAGYGYTF. The CDR3, as DNA: TGTGCCTGGAGTACGGGGGCTGGGTATGGCTACACCTTC.

This clonotype was detected only a few times. The chain has TRBV5-1 and TRBJ2-5; 10 bases match TRBD2. CDR1 is SGHRS, CDR2 YFSETQ, per germline. This CDR3 is 16 amino acids long. V dropped 6 bases and J dropped 5; count of bases not matched to a gene: 13. The CDR3 region is CASKTSGLANVETQYF. CDR3 nucleotide sequence: TGCGCCAGCAAAACTTCGGGACTAGCGAACGTGGAGACCCAGTACTTC.

Only a few counts were recorded for this clonotype. V is TRBV2 and J is TRBJ2-3; TRBD1 matches at 10 bases. The V segment lost 4 bases and the J segment 3 bases; nucleotides outside the gene matches: 7. This CDR3 spans 16 amino acids. The V gene's germline CDR1 is SNHLY and CDR2 FYNNEI. Here the CDR3 DNA reads TGTGCCAGCAGTGTTGGGACAGGGGATAGAACAGATACGCAGTATTTT. It specifies CASSVGTGDRTDTQYF.

This clonotype has a count of ten or more. The gene calls are TRBV5-1 and TRBJ1-4; 9 nucleotides agree with TRBD1. There are 16 residues in the CDR3. The germline V gene encodes CDR1 SGHRS and CDR2 YFSETQ. After removal of 0 bases from V and 5 bases from J, the junction contained 5 bases not matched to a gene. The DNA for the CDR3 is TGCGCCAGCAGCTTGGGGGACAGGGTCGGAAATGAAAAACTGTTTTTT. Its protein product is CASSLGDRVGNEKLFF.

V gene TRBV20-1 combines with J gene TRBJ1-5, with TRBD1 matching 11 bases. The CDR3 contains 20 residues. V dropped 6 bases and J dropped 5; count of bases not matched to a gene: 24. Germline V CDR1 and CDR2: DFQATT, SNEGSKA (reference sequence). CDR3 protein: CSAKSGVATPGQGAYQPQHF. The CDR3 region has the DNA TGCAGTGCCAAGTCGGGAGTGGCCACACCCGGACAGGGGGCCTATCAGCCCCAGCATTTT.

This clonotype was detected ten times or more. The chain uses TRBV7-2 and TRBJ2-7, with TRBD2 matching 10 bases. CDR3 length: 16 amino acids. Germline assignment: CDR1 SGHTA and CDR2 FQGNSA. The trim removed 2 bases at V and 7 bases at J, leaving 11 bases unmatched. The CDR3, as DNA: TGTGCCAGCAGCTTAACCCGTACTAGCGGGGCTAGAGAGCAGTACTTC. It encodes CASSLTRTSGAREQYF. The full variable domain, rest sourced from reference TRBV7-2 and TRBJ2-7, is GAGVSQSPSNKVTEKGKDVELRCDPISGHTALYWYRQSLGQGLEFLIYFQGNSAPDKSGLPSDRFSAERTGGSVSTLTIQRTQQEDSAVYLCASSLTRTSGAREQYFGPGTRLTVT.

This clonotype was observed a few times. The V gene is TRBV3-1, the J gene TRBJ2-7; D unclear. CDR1 and CDR2 (germline): LGHDT, YNNKEL (reference sequence). V was trimmed by 1 base and J by 6 bases, leaving 10 bases between them. There are 13 residues in the CDR3. The CDR3, as DNA: TGTGCCAGCAGCCAAGTATCCGGCTCCGAGCAGTACTTC. Protein product: CASSQVSGSEQYF.

This clonotype has ten or more counts. The rearrangement uses TRBV5-1 and TRBJ2-7; D gene uncertain. Per germline, CDR1 SGHRS and CDR2 YFSETQ. The CDR3 is made up of 12 amino acids. Trimming took 3 bases from V and 6 from J, leaving 10 bases between them. CDR3 sequence reads: CASSYDRAEQYF. For the CDR3, the DNA is TGCGCCAGCAGCTACGATAGGGCCGAGCAGTACTTC.

This clonotype was picked up a small number of times. The chain recombines TRBV11-1 with TRBJ1-6; 8 bases match TRBD1. Germline V lookup: CDR1 SGHAT, CDR2 FQDESV (reference sequence). The CDR3 sequence is 18 residues long. After removal of 1 base from V and 8 bases from J, the junction contained 13 bases not matched to a gene. The CDR3 coding sequence is TGTGCCAGCAGCTTAGTTTCGGTACGGACAGGGATGTATTCACCCCTCCACTTT. Translated, it gives CASSLVSVRTGMYSPLHF.

This clonotype was counted between two and nine times. This chain uses TRBV20-1 with TRBJ2-1; the match to TRBD2 covers 12 bases. Germline trimming cut 4 bases from V and 5 bases from J; bases unmatched to any gene: 9. The CDR3 covers 16 residues. Germline values: CDR1 DFQATT, CDR2 SNEGSKA (reference sequence). The CDR3 is CSAIPPTSGRNNEQFF. CDR3 coding DNA: TGCAGTGCTATACCACCCACTAGCGGGAGGAACAATGAGCAGTTCTTC.

This clonotype was found many times. The gene calls are TRBV7-2 and TRBJ2-1; TRBD2 agrees at 12 bases. The CDR3 consists of 16 residues. The J segment lost 8 bases and the V segment lost 2 bases, leaving 7 bases of the junction unmatched. In germline, CDR1 is SGHTA, CDR2 FQGNSA. Here the CDR3 reads CASSLLAGGPVHEQFF. CDR3 nucleotides: TGTGCCAGCAGCTTACTAGCGGGGGGGCCTGTCCATGAGCAGTTCTTC. The variable domain in full, with the rest retrieved from reference TRBV7-2 and TRBJ2-1, is GAGVSQSPSNKVTEKGKDVELRCDPISGHTALYWYRQSLGQGLEFLIYFQGNSAPDKSGLPSDRFSAERTGGSVSTLTIQRTQQEDSAVYLCASSLLAGGPVHEQFFGPGTRLTVL.

This clonotype has only a few counts. V usage is TRBV12-3 or TRBV12-4 and J usage is TRBJ2-1, with D maybe TRBD2 (6 bases). Trimming removed 3 bases from V and 5 bases from J, with 23 bases in between. The CDR3 is 18 amino acids. The DNA for the CDR3 is TGTGCCAGCAGTTTTCAAGATCTTCGGCGGGACCTGGACAATGAGCAGTTCTTC. This sequence encodes CASSFQDLRRDLDNEQFF.